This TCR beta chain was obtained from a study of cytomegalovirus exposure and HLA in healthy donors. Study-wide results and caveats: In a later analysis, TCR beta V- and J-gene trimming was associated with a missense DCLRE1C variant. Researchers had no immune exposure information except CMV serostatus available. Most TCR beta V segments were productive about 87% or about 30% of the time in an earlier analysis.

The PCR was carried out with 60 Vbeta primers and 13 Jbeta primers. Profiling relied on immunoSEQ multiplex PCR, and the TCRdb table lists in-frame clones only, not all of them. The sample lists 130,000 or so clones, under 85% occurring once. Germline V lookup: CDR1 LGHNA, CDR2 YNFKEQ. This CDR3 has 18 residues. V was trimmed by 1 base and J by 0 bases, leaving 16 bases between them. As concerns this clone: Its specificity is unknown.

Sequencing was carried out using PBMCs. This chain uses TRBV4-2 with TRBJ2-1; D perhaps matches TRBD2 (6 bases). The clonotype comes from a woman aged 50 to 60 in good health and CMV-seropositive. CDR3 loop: CASSQGNSGYGSYNEQFF. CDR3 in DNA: TGTGCCAGCAGCCAAGGGAATAGCGGTTACGGCTCCTACAATGAGCAGTTCTTC.